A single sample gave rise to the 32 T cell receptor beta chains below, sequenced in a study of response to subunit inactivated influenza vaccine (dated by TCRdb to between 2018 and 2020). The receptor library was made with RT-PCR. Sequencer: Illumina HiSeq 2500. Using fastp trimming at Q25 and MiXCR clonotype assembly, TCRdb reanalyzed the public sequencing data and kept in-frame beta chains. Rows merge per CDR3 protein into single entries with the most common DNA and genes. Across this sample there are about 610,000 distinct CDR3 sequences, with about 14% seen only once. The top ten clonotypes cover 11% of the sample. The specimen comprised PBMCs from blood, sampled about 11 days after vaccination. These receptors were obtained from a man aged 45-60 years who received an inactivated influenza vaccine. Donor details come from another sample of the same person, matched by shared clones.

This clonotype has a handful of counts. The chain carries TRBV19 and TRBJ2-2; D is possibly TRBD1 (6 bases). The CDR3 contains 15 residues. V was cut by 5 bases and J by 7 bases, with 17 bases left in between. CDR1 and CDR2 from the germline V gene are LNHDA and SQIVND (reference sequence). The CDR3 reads CASSLIAGVGGELFF. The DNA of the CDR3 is TGTGCCAGTAGTTTAATCGCAGGGGTAGGCGGGGAGCTGTTTTTT.

CDR3 nucleotides: TGTGCCAGCAGACGCGGGCCAGGACAGGTGAATTCCCAAGAGACCCAGTACTTC. The encoded protein is CASRRGPGQVNSQETQYF. J is TRBJ2-5 and V is TRBV6-1, with 7 bases identical to TRBD1. The V segment lost 6 bases and the J segment 1 base; nucleotides outside the gene matches: 17. This CDR3 contains 18 residues. From germline, CDR1 is MNHNS and CDR2 SASEGT.

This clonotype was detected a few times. The CDR3 DNA follows: TGCAGTGCCAGTTTGGGGTGGGTTAGCGGGAGATATTTGGGAAACTACGAGCAGTACTTC. It encodes CSASLGWVSGRYLGNYEQYF. The chain recombines TRBV20-1 with TRBJ2-7, with 9 bases fitting TRBD2. Germline values: CDR1 DFQATT, CDR2 SNEGSKA (reference sequence). The ends lost 6 bases at V and 3 bases at J; junction bases unmatched: 27. The length of the CDR3 is 20 residues.

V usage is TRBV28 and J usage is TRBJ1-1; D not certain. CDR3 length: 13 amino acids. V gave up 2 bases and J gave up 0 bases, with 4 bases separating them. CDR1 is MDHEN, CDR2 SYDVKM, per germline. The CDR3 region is CASSLHLNTEAFF. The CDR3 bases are TGTGCCAGCAGTTTACACCTGAACACTGAAGCTTTCTTT.

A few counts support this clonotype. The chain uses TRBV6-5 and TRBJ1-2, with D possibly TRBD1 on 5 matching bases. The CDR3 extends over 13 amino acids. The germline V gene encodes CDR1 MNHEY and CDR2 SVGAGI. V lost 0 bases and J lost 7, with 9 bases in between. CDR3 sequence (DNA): TGTGCCAGCAGTTACTCTATTGGGGCTGGCTACACCTTC. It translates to CASSYSIGAGYTF.

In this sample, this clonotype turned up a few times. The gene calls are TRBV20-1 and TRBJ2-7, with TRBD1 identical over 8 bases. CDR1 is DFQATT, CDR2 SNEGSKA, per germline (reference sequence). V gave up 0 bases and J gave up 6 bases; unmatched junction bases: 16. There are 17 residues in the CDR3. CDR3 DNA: TGCAGTGCTAGAGACGGTCTTTCGGGACAGGATCGATTCGAGCAGTACTTC. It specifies CSARDGLSGQDRFEQYF.

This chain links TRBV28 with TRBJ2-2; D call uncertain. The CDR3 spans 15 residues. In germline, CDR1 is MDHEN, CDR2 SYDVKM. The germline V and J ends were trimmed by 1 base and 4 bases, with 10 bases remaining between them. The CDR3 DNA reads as TGTGCCAGCAGTTTATTCCCAGGCTCCACCGGGGAGCTGTTTTTT. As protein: CASSLFPGSTGELFF.

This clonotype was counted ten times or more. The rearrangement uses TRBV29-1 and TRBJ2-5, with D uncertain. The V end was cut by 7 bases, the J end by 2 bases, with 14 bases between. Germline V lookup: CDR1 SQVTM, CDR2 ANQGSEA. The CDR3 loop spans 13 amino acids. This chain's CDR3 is CSGVLRPQETQYF. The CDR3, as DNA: TGCAGCGGGGTATTAAGGCCGCAAGAGACCCAGTACTTC. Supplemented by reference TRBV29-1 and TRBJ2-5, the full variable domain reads SAVISQKPSRDICQRGTSLTIQCQVDSQVTMMFWYRQQPGQSLTLIATANQGSEATYESGFVIDKFPISRPNLTFSTLTVSNMSPEDSSIYLCSGVLRPQETQYFGPGTRLLVL.

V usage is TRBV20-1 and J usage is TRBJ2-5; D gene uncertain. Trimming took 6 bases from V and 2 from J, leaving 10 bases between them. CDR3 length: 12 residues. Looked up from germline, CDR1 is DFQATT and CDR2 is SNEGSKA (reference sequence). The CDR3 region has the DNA TGCAGTGCCAGGTCACCTCAAGAGACCCAGTACTTC. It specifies CSARSPQETQYF.

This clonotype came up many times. CDR3 DNA sequence: TGTGCCACCAGCAGGGACCGCGGCACCTATGGCTACACCTTC. This sequence encodes CATSRDRGTYGYTF. The V and J genes are TRBV15 and TRBJ1-2; unclear D gene. The germline gives CDR1 LNHNV, CDR2 YYDKDF (reference sequence). This CDR3 region has 14 residues. V lost 3 bases to trimming and J lost 4 bases, with 12 bases between them.

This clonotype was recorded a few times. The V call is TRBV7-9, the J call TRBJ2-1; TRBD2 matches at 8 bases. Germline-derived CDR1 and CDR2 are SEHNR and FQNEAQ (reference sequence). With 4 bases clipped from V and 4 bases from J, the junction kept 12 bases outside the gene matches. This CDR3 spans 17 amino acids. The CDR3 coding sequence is TGTGCCAGCAGCTCCAAACTAGCGGAGAGGGAGTACAATGAGCAGTTCTTC. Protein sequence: CASSSKLAEREYNEQFF.

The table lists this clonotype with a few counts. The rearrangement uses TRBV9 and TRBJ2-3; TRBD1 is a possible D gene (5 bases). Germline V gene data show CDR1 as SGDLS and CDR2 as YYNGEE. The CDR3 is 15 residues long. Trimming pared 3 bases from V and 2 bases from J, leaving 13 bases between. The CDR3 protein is CASSAYRYPTDTQYF. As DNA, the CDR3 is TGTGCCAGCAGCGCCTACAGGTATCCCACAGATACGCAGTATTTT.

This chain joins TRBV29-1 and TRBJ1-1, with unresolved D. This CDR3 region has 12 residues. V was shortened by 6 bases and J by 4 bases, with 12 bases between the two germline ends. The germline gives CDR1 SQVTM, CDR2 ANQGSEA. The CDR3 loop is CSVVEGSTEAFF. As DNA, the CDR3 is TGCAGCGTGGTTGAAGGGTCCACTGAAGCTTTCTTT.

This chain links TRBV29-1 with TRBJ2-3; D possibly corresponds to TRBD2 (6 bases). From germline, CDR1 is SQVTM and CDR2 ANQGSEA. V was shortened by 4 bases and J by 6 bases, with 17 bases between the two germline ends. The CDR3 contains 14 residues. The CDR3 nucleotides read TGCAGCGTTGGCTGGCGGGGCACCTCGGATACGCAGTATTTT. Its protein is CSVGWRGTSDTQYF.

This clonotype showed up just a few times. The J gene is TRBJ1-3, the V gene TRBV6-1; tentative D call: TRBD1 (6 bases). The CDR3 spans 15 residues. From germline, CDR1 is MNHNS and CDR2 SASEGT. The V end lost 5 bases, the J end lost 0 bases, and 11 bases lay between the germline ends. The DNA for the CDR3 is TGTGCCAGCAGTCCGGGACATATCTCTGGAAACACCATATATTTT. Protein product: CASSPGHISGNTIYF.

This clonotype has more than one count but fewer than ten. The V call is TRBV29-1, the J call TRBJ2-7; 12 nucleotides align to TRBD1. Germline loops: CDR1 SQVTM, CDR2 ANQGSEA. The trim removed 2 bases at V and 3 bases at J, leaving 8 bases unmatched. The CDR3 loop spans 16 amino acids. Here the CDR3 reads CSVEHPGQGAGYEQYF. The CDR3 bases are TGCAGCGTTGAACATCCGGGACAGGGGGCAGGCTACGAGCAGTACTTC.

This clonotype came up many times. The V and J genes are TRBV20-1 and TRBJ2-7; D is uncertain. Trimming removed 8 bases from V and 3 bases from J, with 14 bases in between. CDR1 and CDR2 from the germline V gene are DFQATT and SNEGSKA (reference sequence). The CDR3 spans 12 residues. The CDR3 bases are TGCAGTCCAAAGAATACGAACTACGAGCAGTACTTC. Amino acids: CSPKNTNYEQYF.

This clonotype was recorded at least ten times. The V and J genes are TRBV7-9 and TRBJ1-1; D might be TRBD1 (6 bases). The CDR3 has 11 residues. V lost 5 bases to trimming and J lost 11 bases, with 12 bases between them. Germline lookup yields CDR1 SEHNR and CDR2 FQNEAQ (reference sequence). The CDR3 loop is CASSTGFGAFF. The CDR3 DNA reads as TGTGCCAGCAGCACAGGGTTTGGCGCTTTCTTT.

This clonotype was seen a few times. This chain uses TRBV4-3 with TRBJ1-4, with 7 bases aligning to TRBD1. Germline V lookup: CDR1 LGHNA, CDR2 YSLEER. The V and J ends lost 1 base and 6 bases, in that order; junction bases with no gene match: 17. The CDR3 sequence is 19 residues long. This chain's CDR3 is CASSQGTGPMSFRDEKLFF. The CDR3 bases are TGCGCCAGCAGCCAAGGGACAGGACCAATGTCTTTCCGTGATGAAAAACTGTTTTTT.

This CDR3 reads CASSSTAGTGRDYEQYF. The DNA for the CDR3 is TGTGCCAGTAGTTCAACCGCCGGGACAGGGAGAGACTACGAGCAGTACTTC. The J gene is TRBJ2-7, the V gene TRBV19, with 9 bases matching TRBD1. The germline gives CDR1 LNHDA, CDR2 SQIVND (reference sequence). V shed 5 bases and J 3 bases; nucleotides not matched to a gene: 14. The length of the CDR3 is 17 residues.

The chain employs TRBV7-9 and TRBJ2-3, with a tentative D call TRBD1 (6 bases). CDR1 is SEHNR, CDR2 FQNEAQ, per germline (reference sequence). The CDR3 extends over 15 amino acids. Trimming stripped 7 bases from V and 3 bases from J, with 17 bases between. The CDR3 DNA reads TGTGCCAGCACCCTGATCTCAGGGGAAACAGATACGCAGTATTTT. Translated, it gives CASTLISGETDTQYF.

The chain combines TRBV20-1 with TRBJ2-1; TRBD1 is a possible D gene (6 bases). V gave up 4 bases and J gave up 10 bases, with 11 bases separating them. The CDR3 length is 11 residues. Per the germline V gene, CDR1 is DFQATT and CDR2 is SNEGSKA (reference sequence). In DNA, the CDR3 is TGCAGTGCTATACTCAGGGGCGAGCAGTTCTTC. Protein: CSAILRGEQFF.

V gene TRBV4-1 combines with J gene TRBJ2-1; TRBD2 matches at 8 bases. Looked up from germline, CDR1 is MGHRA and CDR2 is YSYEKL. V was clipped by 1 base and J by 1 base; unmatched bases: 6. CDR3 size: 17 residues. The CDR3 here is CASSQGRGGRSYNEQFF. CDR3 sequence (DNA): TGCGCCAGCAGCCAAGGGAGGGGCGGGAGGTCCTACAATGAGCAGTTCTTC.

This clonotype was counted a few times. The CDR3 sequence: CASAPGRWIDPYGSEQYF. The CDR3 DNA follows: TGTGCCAGCGCCCCGGGCAGATGGATAGACCCTTACGGTTCGGAGCAGTACTTC. The chain links TRBV12-3 or TRBV12-4 to TRBJ2-7, with D uncertain. Between the trimmed V and J ends, which lost 8 bases and 7 bases, there was a span of 33 bases. This CDR3 contains 18 residues.

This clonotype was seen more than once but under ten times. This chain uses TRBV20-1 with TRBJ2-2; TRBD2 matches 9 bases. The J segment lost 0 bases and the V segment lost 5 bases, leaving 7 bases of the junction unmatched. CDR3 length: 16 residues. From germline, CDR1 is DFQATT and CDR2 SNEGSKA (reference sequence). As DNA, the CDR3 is TGCAGTGCTGGGGGGCTAGCGGGGACGAACACCGGGGAGCTGTTTTTT. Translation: CSAGGLAGTNTGELFF.

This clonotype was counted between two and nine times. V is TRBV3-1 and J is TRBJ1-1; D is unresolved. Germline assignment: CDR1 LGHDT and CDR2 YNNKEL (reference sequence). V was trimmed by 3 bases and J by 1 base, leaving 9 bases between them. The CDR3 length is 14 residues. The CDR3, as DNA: TGTGCCAGCAGCCACGGACGGGGGAACACTGAAGCTTTCTTT. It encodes CASSHGRGNTEAFF.

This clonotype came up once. CDR3 region: CASTQDSNQPQHF. The CDR3 coding sequence is TGTGCCAGCACCCAGGATAGCAATCAGCCCCAGCATTTT. The chain employs TRBV6-2 or TRBV6-3 and TRBJ1-5; D unclear. From germline, CDR1 is MNHEY and CDR2 SVGEGT. The V gene lost 7 bases and the J gene lost 0 bases, with 7 bases spanning the gap. This CDR3 contains 13 residues.

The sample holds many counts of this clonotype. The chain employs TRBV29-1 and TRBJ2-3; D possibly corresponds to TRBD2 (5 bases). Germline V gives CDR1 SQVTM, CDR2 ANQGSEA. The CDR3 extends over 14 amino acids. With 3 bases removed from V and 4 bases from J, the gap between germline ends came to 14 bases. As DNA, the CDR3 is TGCAGCGTTGACCGGGGTGCGAGGTCAGATACGCAGTATTTT. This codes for CSVDRGARSDTQYF.

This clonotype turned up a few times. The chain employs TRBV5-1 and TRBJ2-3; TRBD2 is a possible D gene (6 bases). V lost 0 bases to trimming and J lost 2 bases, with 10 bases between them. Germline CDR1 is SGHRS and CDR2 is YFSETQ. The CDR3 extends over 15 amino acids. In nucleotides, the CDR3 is TGCGCCAGCAGCTTGGCGCCTAGCGACACAGATACGCAGTATTTT. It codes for CASSLAPSDTDTQYF.

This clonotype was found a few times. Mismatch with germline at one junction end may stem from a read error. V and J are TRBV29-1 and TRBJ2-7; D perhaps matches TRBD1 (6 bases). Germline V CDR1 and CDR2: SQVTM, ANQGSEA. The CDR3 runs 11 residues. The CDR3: CSLDRPYEQYF. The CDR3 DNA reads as TGCAGCCTTGACAGGCCCTACGAGCAGTACTTC.

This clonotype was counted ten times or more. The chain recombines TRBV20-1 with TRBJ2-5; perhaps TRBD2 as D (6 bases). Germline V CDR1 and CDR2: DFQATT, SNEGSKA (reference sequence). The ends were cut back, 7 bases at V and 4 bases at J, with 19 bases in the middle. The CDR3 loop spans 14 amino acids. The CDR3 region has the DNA TGCAGTGTTTTGACTAGTTTCGGCCCAGAGACCCAGTACTTC. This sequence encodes CSVLTSFGPETQYF.

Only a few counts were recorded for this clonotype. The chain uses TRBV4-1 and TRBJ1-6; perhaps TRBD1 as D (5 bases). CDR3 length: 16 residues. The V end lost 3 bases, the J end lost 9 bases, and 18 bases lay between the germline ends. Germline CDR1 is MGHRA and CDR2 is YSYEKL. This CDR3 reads CASSQPPGGGGSPLHF. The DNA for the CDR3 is TGCGCCAGCAGCCAGCCTCCTGGAGGCGGGGGTTCACCCCTCCACTTT.